The clone carrying this TCR beta chain was detected many times. The antigen is unknown. This sample is part of a study of T-cell reconstitution after alpha-beta-depleted transplantation in children. Trimming stripped 2 bases from V and 11 bases from J, with 13 bases between. This CDR3 region has 12 residues. Germline V gene data show CDR1 as DFQATT and CDR2 as SNEGSKA (reference sequence). Using unique molecular identifiers, the investigators prepared the TCRbeta library. TCRdb reanalysed the PCR reads using MiXCR and keeps one entry per CDR3 protein. Among 70,000 or so distinct CDR3 sequences listed, approximately 10% were seen once. The study, taken as a whole, reports: Newly generated T cells supplied most T-cell counts and diversity one year post-transplant. Elevated TCRbeta diversity at day 60 was traced, in some patients, to surviving recipient T cells and thymic progenitors. Roughly two months post-transplant, alpha-beta T cells reportedly originated from several hundred graft clones that had expanded.

Source: PBMCs, taken before TCRalphabeta/CD19-depleted stem cell transplant. The clonotype originates from a boy aged 5-17 years with acute myeloid leukemia, due to receive a stem cell transplant. V is TRBV20-1 and J is TRBJ1-5; possibly TRBD1 for D (6 bases). The CDR3 loop reads CSARTGYGSQHF. As DNA, the CDR3 is TGCAGTGCTAGAACAGGGTACGGATCCCAGCATTTT.